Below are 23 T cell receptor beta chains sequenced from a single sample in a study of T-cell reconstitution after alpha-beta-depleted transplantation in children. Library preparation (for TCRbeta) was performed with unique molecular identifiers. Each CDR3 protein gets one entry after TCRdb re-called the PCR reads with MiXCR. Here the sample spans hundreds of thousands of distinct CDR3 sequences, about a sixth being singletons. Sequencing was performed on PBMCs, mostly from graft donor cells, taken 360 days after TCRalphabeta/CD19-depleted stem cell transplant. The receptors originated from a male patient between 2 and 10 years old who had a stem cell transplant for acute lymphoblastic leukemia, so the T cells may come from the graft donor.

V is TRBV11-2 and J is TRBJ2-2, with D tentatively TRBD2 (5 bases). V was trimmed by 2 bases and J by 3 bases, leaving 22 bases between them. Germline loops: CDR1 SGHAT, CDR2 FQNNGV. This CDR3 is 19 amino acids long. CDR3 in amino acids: CASSLIRIDDYSDTGELFF. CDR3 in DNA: TGTGCCAGCAGCTTAATTCGGATTGATGACTACAGCGACACCGGGGAGCTGTTTTTT.

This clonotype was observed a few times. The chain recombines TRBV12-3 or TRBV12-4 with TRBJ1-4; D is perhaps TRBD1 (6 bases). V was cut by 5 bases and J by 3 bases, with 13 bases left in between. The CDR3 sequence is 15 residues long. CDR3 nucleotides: TGTGCCAGCAGTCCTAGGGGGGCACCTAATGAAAAACTGTTTTTT. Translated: CASSPRGAPNEKLFF.

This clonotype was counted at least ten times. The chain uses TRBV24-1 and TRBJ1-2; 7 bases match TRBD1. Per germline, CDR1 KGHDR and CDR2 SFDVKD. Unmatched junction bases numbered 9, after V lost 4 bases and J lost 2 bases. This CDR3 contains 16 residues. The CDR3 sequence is CATSDPGSTGNYGYTF. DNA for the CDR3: TGTGCCACCAGTGACCCCGGATCGACAGGGAACTATGGCTACACCTTC.

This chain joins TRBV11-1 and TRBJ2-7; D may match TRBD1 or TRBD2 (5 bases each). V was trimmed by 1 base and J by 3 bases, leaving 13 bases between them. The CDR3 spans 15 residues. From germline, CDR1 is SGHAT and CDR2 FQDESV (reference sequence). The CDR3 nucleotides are TGTGCCAGCAGCTTAGGACAGACTACCCGCTACGAGCAGTACTTC. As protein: CASSLGQTTRYEQYF.

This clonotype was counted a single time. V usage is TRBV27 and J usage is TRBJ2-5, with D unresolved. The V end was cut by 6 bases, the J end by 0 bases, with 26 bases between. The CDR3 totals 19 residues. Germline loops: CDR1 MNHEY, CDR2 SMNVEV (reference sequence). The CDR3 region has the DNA TGTGCCAGCAGCCCGATATACCACACATCGGGCCTGAACCAAGAGACCCAGTACTTC. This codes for CASSPIYHTSGLNQETQYF.

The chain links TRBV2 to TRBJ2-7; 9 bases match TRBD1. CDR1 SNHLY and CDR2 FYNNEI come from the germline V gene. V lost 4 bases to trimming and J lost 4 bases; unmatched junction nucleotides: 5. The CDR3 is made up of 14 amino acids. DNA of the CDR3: TGTGCCAGCAGTGGAGGGACAGGGATGTACGAGCAGTACTTC. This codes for CASSGGTGMYEQYF.

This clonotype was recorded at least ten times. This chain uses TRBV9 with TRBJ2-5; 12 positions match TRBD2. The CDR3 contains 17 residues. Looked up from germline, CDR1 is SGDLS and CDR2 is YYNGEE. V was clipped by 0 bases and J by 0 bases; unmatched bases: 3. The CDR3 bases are TGTGCCAGCAGCGTAGCTGGGACTAGCGGGTACCAAGAGACCCAGTACTTC. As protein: CASSVAGTSGYQETQYF.

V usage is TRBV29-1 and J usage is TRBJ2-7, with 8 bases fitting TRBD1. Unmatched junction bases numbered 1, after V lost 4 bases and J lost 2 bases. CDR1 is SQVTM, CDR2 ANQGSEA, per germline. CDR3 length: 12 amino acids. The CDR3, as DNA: TGCAGCGTTGGGGACAGGACCTACGAGCAGTACTTC. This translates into CSVGDRTYEQYF.

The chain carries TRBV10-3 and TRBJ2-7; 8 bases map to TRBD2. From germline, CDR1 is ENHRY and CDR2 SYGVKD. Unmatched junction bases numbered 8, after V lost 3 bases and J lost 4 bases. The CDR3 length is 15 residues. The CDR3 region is CAISDPGREGYEQYF. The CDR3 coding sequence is TGTGCCATCAGTGATCCCGGGAGGGAAGGTTACGAGCAGTACTTC.

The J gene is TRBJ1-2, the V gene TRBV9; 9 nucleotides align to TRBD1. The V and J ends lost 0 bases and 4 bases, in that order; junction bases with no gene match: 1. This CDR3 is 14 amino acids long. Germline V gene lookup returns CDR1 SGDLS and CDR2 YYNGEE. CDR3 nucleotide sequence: TGTGCCAGCAGCGTAGGGACAGGGGTCTATGGCTACACCTTC. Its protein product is CASSVGTGVYGYTF.

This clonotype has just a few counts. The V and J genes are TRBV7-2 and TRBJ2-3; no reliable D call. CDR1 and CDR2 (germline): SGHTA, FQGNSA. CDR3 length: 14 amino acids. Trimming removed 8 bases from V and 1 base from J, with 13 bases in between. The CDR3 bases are TGTGCCAGCGGGCGCCTCCAGGGCACAGATACGCAGTATTTT. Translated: CASGRLQGTDTQYF.

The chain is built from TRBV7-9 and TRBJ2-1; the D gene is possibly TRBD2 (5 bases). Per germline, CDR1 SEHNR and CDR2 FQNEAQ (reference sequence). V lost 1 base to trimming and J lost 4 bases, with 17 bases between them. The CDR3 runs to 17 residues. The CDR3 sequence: CASSLGRVVAPYNEQFF. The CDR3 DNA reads TGTGCCAGCAGCTTAGGAAGGGTAGTAGCGCCTTACAATGAGCAGTTCTTC.

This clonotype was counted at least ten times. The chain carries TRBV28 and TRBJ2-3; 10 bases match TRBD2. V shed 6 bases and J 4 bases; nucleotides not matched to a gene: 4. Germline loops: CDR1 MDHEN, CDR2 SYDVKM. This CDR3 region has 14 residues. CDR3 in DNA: TGTGCCAGCAGGGCTAGCGGGAGTGCAGATACGCAGTATTTT. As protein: CASRASGSADTQYF.

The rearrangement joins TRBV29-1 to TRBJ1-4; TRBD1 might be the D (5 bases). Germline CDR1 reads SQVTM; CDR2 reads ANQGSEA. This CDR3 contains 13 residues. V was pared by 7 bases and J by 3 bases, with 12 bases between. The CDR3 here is CSAAGRANEKLFF. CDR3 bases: TGCAGCGCTGCAGGCAGGGCTAATGAAAAACTGTTTTTT.

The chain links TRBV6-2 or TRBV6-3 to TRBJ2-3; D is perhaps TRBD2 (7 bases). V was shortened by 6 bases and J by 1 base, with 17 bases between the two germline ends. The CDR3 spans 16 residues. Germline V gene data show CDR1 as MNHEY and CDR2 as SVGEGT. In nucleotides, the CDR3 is TGTGCCAGCAGCCGGGGAGGGGGGGGCCGCACAGATACGCAGTATTTT. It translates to CASSRGGGGRTDTQYF.

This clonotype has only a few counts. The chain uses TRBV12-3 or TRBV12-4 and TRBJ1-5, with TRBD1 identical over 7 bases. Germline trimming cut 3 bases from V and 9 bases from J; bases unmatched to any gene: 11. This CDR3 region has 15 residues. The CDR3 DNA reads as TGTGCCAGCAGTTTCGGGACAGACACCTCGGGGCCCCAGCATTTT. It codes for CASSFGTDTSGPQHF.

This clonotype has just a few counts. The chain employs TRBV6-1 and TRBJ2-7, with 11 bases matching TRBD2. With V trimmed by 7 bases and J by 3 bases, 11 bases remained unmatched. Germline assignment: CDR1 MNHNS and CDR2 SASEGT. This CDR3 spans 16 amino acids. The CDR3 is CASTDPTGTSGYEQYF. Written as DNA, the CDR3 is TGTGCCAGCACGGACCCAACTGGGACTAGCGGCTACGAGCAGTACTTC.

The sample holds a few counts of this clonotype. The CDR3 DNA follows: TGCGCCAGCAGTTCCTCCGGGGGTACGGTCGAGCAGTACTTC. It encodes CASSSSGGTVEQYF. The V gene is TRBV5-1, the J gene TRBJ2-7; tentatively, D is TRBD2 (6 bases). This CDR3 comprises 14 residues. Trimming removed 5 bases from V and 6 bases from J, with 18 bases in between. Germline CDR1 reads SGHRS; CDR2 reads YFSETQ.

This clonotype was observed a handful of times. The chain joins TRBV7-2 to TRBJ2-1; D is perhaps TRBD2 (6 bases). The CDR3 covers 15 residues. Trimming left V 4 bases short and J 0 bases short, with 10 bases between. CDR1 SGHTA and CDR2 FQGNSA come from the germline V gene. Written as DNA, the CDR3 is TGTGCCAGCAGCTCGGGAGTCTTCTCCTACAATGAGCAGTTCTTC. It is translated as CASSSGVFSYNEQFF.

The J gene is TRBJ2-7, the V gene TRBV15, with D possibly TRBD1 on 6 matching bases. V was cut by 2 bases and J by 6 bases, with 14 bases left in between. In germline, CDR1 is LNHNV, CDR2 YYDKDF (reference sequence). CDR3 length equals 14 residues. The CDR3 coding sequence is TGTGCCACCAGCAGAACAGGGTGGTCGGTCGAGCAGTACTTC. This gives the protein CATSRTGWSVEQYF.

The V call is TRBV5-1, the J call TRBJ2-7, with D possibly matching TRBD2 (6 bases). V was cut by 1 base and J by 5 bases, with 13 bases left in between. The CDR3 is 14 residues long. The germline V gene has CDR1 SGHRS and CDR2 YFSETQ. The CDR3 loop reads CASSLQTRSDEQYF. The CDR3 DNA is TGCGCCAGCAGCTTGCAGACTAGATCGGACGAGCAGTACTTC.

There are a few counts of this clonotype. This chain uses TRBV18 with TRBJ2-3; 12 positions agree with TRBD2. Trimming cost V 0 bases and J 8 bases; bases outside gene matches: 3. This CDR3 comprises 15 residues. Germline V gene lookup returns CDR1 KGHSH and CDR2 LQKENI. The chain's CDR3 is CASSPPGLAGLTQYF. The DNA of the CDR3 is TGTGCCAGCTCACCACCGGGACTAGCGGGCCTTACGCAGTATTTT.

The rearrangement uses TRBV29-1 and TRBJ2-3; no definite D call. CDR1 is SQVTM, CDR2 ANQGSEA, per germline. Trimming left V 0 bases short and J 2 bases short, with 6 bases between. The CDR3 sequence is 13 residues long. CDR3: CSVEDSVTDTQYF. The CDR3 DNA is TGCAGCGTTGAAGACTCAGTCACAGATACGCAGTATTTT.